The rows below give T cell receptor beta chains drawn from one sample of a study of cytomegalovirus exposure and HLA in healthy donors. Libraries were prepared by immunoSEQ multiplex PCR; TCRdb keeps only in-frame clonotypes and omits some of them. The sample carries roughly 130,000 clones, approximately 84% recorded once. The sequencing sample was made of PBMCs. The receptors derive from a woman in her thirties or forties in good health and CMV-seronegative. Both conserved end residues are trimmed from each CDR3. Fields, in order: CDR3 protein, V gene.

ASSPLTGVYGYT,TRBV18
ASSFGTSGPWDNEQF,TRBV28
SVYFSDSKNIQY,TRBV29-1
ASSSTRRGGTEAF,TRBV28
ASSWTGGDTEAF,TRBV5-1
ASRGTGAPNSPLH,TRBV2
ASSESLASYEQY,TRBV6-1
ASSPWDRGHNEQF,TRBV2
ASRGTGTRQETQY,TRBV6-5
ASSYRGVNEKLF,TRBV5-6
ASSVSGGLYEQY,TRBV13
ASSPSGGRGETQY,TRBV9
ASSQGEGSSMGQY,TRBV4-2
ASRTSGVPLLEGTEAF,TRBV28
ASTILSDQPQH,TRBV6-6
ASSPRPGTDTQY,TRBV27
ATYPAGGNGELF,TRBV7-9
ASSSMGGFDQPQH,TRBV19
ASKLNRDFGGYT,TRBV28
ASSLTSSSYNEQF,TRBV13
AWSRNEKLF,TRBV30
AWSVGGTGANGLT,TRBV30